The present entry profiles one TCR beta chain with its context. The antigen is undetermined. The V end was cut by 4 bases, the J end by 1 base, with 10 bases between. Germline CDR1 MRHNA, CDR2 SNTAGT. The CDR3 covers 14 residues. Unique molecular identifiers featured in each of the TCR beta cDNA libraries. cDNA molecules numbering about 490,000 came from about 1 to 10 million T cells. TCRdb called the PCR reads again in MiXCR, with one record for every CDR3 protein. The sample contains about 570,000 distinct CDR3 sequences, about a third of which appear only once. This entry comes from a study of post-analysis software for immune sequencing data. Study at large: Relapsing-remitting, secondary progressive and progressive-relapsing courses of multiple sclerosis were included. Study-wide results and limits: A significant reduction in normalized Chao1 diversity was observed in multiple sclerosis patients versus controls. In patients, TRBV5-6, TRBV5-1 and TRBV20-1 belonged to 4 or 5 TRBV segments found more frequently than in controls.

The rearrangement uses TRBV6-4 and TRBJ1-1; D gene ambiguous. The source of this sequence is a girl aged 2-17 years with multiple sclerosis. Sequencing was carried out using blood. This chain's CDR3 is CASSVEVGNTEAFF. Here the CDR3 DNA reads TGTGCCAGCAGTGTAGAGGTCGGGAACACTGAAGCTTTCTTT.